This T cell receptor (beta chain) emerged from a study of CD8 T cells in Susac syndrome. Study-wide results and caveats: Clonal expansion was not observed in the Susac syndrome CD4+ T cell repertoires.

Note on this clonotype: Its target is not known.

V gave up 6 bases and J gave up 6 bases; unmatched junction bases: 8. Germline V lookup: CDR1 WNHNN, CDR2 SYGVQD (reference sequence). This CDR3 spans 13 amino acids. cDNA came from about 0.5 to 1 ug RNA primed by random hexamers. immunoSEQ multiplex PCR amplified TCR beta CDR3 across 54 Vbeta, 13 Jbeta. TCRdb processed the immunoSEQ multiplex PCR reads anew with MiXCR; each CDR3 protein has one entry. The data hold 85,000 to 95,000 distinct CDR3 sequences, with around 94% observed a single time. The chain employs TRBV10-1 and TRBJ2-7; TRBD1 agrees at 7 bases. Sequenced: CD4+ T cells from PBMCs. The receptor was isolated from a human donor with Susac syndrome. The CDR3 DNA is TGCGCCAGCAGCCCGACAGGGCTCGCCGAGCAGTACTTC. It encodes CASSPTGLAEQYF.